A selection of T cell receptor beta chains follows, all from one sample in a study of response to subunit inactivated influenza vaccine. TCRdb analysed the RT-PCR reads with MiXCR anew, one entry per CDR3 protein. The sample holds roughly 760,000 distinct CDR3 sequences; around 20% are singletons and the top ten take about 10%. Material: PBMCs from blood, obtained less than 6 days after vaccination. These receptors came from a man in his forties or fifties who received an inactivated influenza vaccine. CDR3s include the opening cysteine and the closing phenylalanine or tryptophan. Fields, in order: clone size, V gene, D gene, J gene, CDR3 protein, CDR3 DNA. A D gene is named only where the DNA matches it firmly. Clone sizes are given selectively: once, few, many, or a class where the clone is expanded.

NA	TRBV10-3	NA	TRBJ2-7	CATIPDQSGEQYF	TGTGCCACCATCCCGGATCAATCGGGCGAGCAGTACTTC
few	TRBV7-9	NA	TRBJ1-1	CASSRRVLEAFF	TGTGCCAGCAGCCGCCGGGTGCTTGAAGCTTTCTTT
NA	TRBV29-1	NA	TRBJ2-2	CSVENAGELFF	TGCAGCGTTGAAAACGCCGGGGAGCTGTTTTTT
few	TRBV29-1	TRBD2	TRBJ2-3	CSVNSGGARAQYF	TGCAGCGTTAATAGCGGGGGGGCTCGTGCGCAGTATTTT
few	TRBV4-3	NA	TRBJ1-6	CASSQQGYNSPLHF	TGCGCCAGCAGCCAACAGGGTTATAATTCACCCCTCCACTTT
NA	TRBV4-2	NA	TRBJ2-5	CASSQVSGSETQYF	TGTGCCAGCAGCCAAGTATCAGGATCCGAGACCCAGTACTTC
NA	TRBV29-1	TRBD1	TRBJ2-3	CSGDRAGTDTQYF	TGCAGCGGGGACAGGGCGGGCACAGATACGCAGTATTTT
NA	TRBV4-3	TRBD1	TRBJ1-1	CASSQDLTRQGNSEAFF	TGCGCCAGCAGCCAAGATCTCACTAGACAGGGGAATTCTGAAGCTTTCTTT
few	TRBV2	NA	TRBJ2-1	CASSEPDGREQFF	TGTGCCAGCAGTGAACCCGATGGCAGGGAGCAGTTCTTC
NA	TRBV7-6	NA	TRBJ2-1	CASSLYPMGSYNEQFF	TGTGCCAGCAGCCTCTACCCCATGGGGAGCTACAATGAGCAGTTCTTC
few	TRBV19	NA	TRBJ2-2	CASSILLLGGELFF	TGTGCCAGTAGTATACTCCTGTTGGGCGGGGAGCTGTTTTTT
few	TRBV5-6	TRBD2	TRBJ2-7	CASSIPMGGTYF	TGTGCCAGCAGCATCCCGATGGGGGGGACGTACTTC
few	TRBV19	NA	TRBJ1-5	CASSIGLERAGVLHF	TGTGCCAGTAGTATAGGTCTGGAGAGGGCAGGTGTTCTGCATTTT
NA	TRBV6-1	TRBD2	TRBJ2-7	CASSPYLAASYEQYF	TGTGCCAGCAGTCCATACCTAGCGGCCTCCTACGAGCAGTACTTC
many	TRBV6-1	NA	TRBJ1-3	CASRLGGSGNTIYF	TGTGCCAGCAGACTAGGCGGCTCTGGAAACACCATATATTTT
NA	TRBV10-3	NA	TRBJ2-2	CAISPPADRNTGELFF	TGTGCCATCAGCCCGCCCGCGGACAGGAACACCGGGGAGCTGTTTTTT
NA	TRBV24-1	NA	TRBJ2-1	CATSDFTGLGYNEQFF	TGTGCCACCAGTGATTTCACAGGGTTGGGCTACAATGAGCAGTTCTTC
few	TRBV15	NA	TRBJ2-7	CATSRNNYEQYF	TGTGCCACCAGCAGGAACAACTACGAGCAGTACTTC
few	TRBV11-2	NA	TRBJ2-3	CASSKDGLWDTQYF	TGTGCCAGCAGCAAGGACGGGCTTTGGGATACGCAGTATTTT
many	TRBV14	NA	TRBJ1-3	CASSQAPDTIYF	TGTGCCAGCAGCCAAGCCCCGGACACCATATATTTT
few	TRBV5-1	NA	TRBJ2-2	CASSSYQGRTGELFF	TGCGCCAGCAGCTCATATCAGGGTCGTACCGGGGAGCTGTTTTTT
NA	TRBV27	NA	TRBJ1-1	CASSLSAGHLNTEAFF	TGTGCCAGCAGTTTATCAGCGGGACATTTGAACACTGAAGCTTTCTTT
few	TRBV6-5	NA	TRBJ2-3	CASSYTTGLITDTQYF	TGTGCCAGCAGTTACACGACCGGGTTAATCACAGATACGCAGTATTTT
few	TRBV20-1	TRBD1	TRBJ1-6	CSAKRTGGAYSPLHF	TGCAGTGCTAAGCGGACAGGGGGCGCTTATTCACCCCTCCACTTT
NA	TRBV6-5	NA	TRBJ2-3	CASGEGVTQYF	TGTGCCAGCGGCGAGGGGGTCACGCAGTATTTT
few	TRBV12-3/TRBV12-4	TRBD1	TRBJ2-4	CASRSTGQGGGWNIQYF	TGTGCCAGCAGGTCAACGGGACAGGGAGGGGGTTGGAACATTCAGTACTTC
few	TRBV2	NA	TRBJ1-5	CASSMGGGYSNQPQHF	TGTGCCAGCTCCATGGGAGGAGGGTATAGCAATCAGCCCCAGCATTTT
few	TRBV5-6	NA	TRBJ2-2	CASSSGLAGELFF	TGTGCCAGCAGCTCAGGACTGGCCGGGGAGCTGTTTTTT
few	TRBV20-1	NA	TRBJ2-2	CSARSGSRNTGELFF	TGCAGTGCTAGGTCGGGAAGTCGGAACACCGGGGAGCTGTTTTTT
many	TRBV12-3/TRBV12-4	NA	TRBJ2-7	CASSFAQGGEQYF	TGTGCCAGCAGTTTCGCCCAGGGGGGCGAGCAGTACTTC
many	TRBV5-1	NA	TRBJ2-3	CASSLDPGADTQYF	TGCGCCAGCAGCTTGGATCCGGGGGCAGATACGCAGTATTTT
few	TRBV27	NA	TRBJ1-1	CASRDSQLNTEAFF	TGTGCCAGCAGGGATAGCCAATTGAACACTGAAGCTTTCTTT
few	TRBV6-5	NA	TRBJ2-7	CASRRLLHEQYF	TGTGCCAGCCGCAGGTTGTTACACGAGCAGTACTTC
many	TRBV20-1	NA	TRBJ2-1	CSARAAGQRHNEQFF	TGCAGTGCTAGAGCAGCGGGACAGAGACACAATGAGCAGTTCTTC
NA	TRBV10-3	NA	TRBJ2-2	CAISEGYAGELFF	TGTGCCATCAGTGAAGGCTACGCCGGGGAGCTGTTTTTT
NA	TRBV9	TRBD2	TRBJ2-1	CASSRSAREADEQFF	TGTGCCAGCAGTCGTAGTGCGCGGGAGGCCGATGAGCAGTTCTTC
few	TRBV25-1	NA	TRBJ1-1	CASSEFGADTEAFF	TGTGCCAGCAGTGAGTTCGGGGCAGACACTGAAGCTTTCTTT
NA	TRBV6-5	NA	TRBJ2-3	CASSSRTAGGRDTQYF	TGTGCCAGCAGTTCTCGGACGGCCGGAGGGCGGGATACGCAGTATTTT
NA	TRBV24-1	TRBD2	TRBJ2-1	CATSDPSGGDNEEFF	TGTGCCACCAGTGATCCTAGCGGGGGGGACAATGAGGAGTTCTTC
few	TRBV5-1	NA	TRBJ2-1	CASSPTGFDYNEQFF	TGCGCCAGCAGCCCGACGGGGTTTGACTACAATGAGCAGTTCTTC
NA	TRBV20-1	NA	TRBJ2-5	CSASYGGRQETQYF	TGCAGTGCTAGTTACGGCGGAAGGCAAGAGACCCAGTACTTC
NA	TRBV12-3/TRBV12-4	TRBD1	TRBJ2-2	CASSRDSAISNTGELFF	TGTGCCAGCAGTCGGGACAGCGCTATTTCGAACACCGGGGAGCTGTTTTTT
NA	TRBV4-3	NA	TRBJ2-3	CASSHREDTQYF	TGCGCCAGCAGCCACAGGGAAGATACGCAGTATTTT
NA	TRBV5-5	TRBD2	TRBJ2-1	CASSFGLAESYNEQFF	TGTGCCAGCAGCTTCGGACTAGCGGAGTCCTACAATGAGCAGTTCTTC
NA	TRBV20-1	TRBD2	TRBJ2-4	CSARDPRLAIAKNIQYF	TGCAGTGCTAGAGATCCCAGACTAGCTATAGCCAAAAACATTCAGTACTTC
NA	TRBV15	NA	TRBJ2-1	CATSRGLAGLYNEQFF	TGTGCCACCAGCAGAGGGTTGGCAGGGCTCTACAATGAGCAGTTCTTC
NA	TRBV7-2	NA	TRBJ2-3	CASSLYVGGTDTQYF	TGTGCCAGCAGCTTATATGTAGGTGGGACAGATACGCAGTATTTT
many	TRBV13	NA	TRBJ2-7	CASSLGGVSNNYEQYF	TGTGCCAGCAGCTTAGGAGGCGTGTCCAACAACTATGAGCAGTACTTC
few	TRBV20-1	NA	TRBJ1-5	CSASNSLANQPQHF	TGCAGTGCTAGCAACAGCCTCGCTAATCAGCCCCAGCATTTT